These T cell receptor beta chains were read from a single sample in a study of shared clonotypes between healthy human individuals. Repertoires were generated with immunoSEQ multiplex PCR, while TCRdb's copy carries only in-frame clones and drops some. The sample holds about 1.1 million clones, 78% seen once. Sequencing was done on a sample of memory CD4+ T cells from PBMCs. These receptors came from a man between 18 and 35 years old in good health. Some clones in this sample may be carry-over from other donors' samples. Both conserved end residues are part of each CDR3. D genes are given only for firm matches. Expanded clones are given a class, and other clones once, few, many or no size at all.

d_call | j_call | v_call | clone_size | cdr3_nt | cdr3_aa
. | TRBJ2-3 | TRBV6-6 | . | TGTGCCAGCAGTGACGGGACCGCTGTCACAGATACGCAGTATTTT | CASSDGTAVTDTQYF
. | TRBJ2-3 | TRBV5-4 | few | TGTGCCAGCAGCTTGGAGAAGGCAAGGGATACGCAGTATTTT | CASSLEKARDTQYF
. | TRBJ2-7 | TRBV7-8 | . | TGTGCCAGCAGCTTATCCGGCGAGCAGTACTTC | CASSLSGEQYF
. | TRBJ2-5 | TRBV4-2 | . | TGTGCCAGCAGCCAAGGCGGCAGGGGACGGCAAGAGACCCAGTACTTC | CASSQGGRGRQETQYF
. | TRBJ1-1 | TRBV18 | many | TGTGCCAGCTCACCAGGGTCTCTTGGGGATACTGAAGCTTTCTTT | CASSPGSLGDTEAFF
. | TRBJ2-7 | TRBV5-4 | . | TGTGCCAGCAGCTCGTTTCAACAGGGGGGGAACGAGCAGTACTTC | CASSSFQQGGNEQYF
TRBD2 | TRBJ2-5 | TRBV5-1 | . | TGCGCCAGCAGCCCGGGGGGGAGGACCCAGTACTTC | CASSPGGRTQYF
TRBD2 | TRBJ2-1 | TRBV2 | . | TGTGCCAGCAGATCGACTAGCGGAGCCTACAATGAGCAGTTCTTC | CASRSTSGAYNEQFF
. | TRBJ2-3 | TRBV5-4 | . | TGTGCCAGCAGCTCACACCTGGATACGCAGTATTTT | CASSSHLDTQYF
. | TRBJ1-5 | TRBV12-5 | . | TGTGCTAGTGGTTTGGACAGCGGCCCCAATCAGCCCCAGCATTTT | CASGLDSGPNQPQHF
TRBD2 | TRBJ2-3 | TRBV27 | . | TGTGCCAGCAGGCTAGCGGGAGGTTGGTATTTT | CASRLAGGWYF
. | TRBJ2-3 | TRBV7-3 | . | TGTGCCAGCAGCTCCACTGGGGCCCCCGGGGATACGCAGTATTTT | CASSSTGAPGDTQYF
TRBD2 | TRBJ2-7 | TRBV7-2 | . | TGTGCCAGCAGCGTGGGTCGAGCGGGAGGCCCCTACGAGCAGTACTTC | CASSVGRAGGPYEQYF
. | TRBJ2-3 | TRBV5-1 | . | TGCGCCAGCAGCCTCGGACTTCTCCGTGGCACAGATACGCAGTATTTT | CASSLGLLRGTDTQYF
. | TRBJ1-3 | TRBV9 | . | TGTGCCAGCAGCGCGGGACATCTGTCGCCGAACACCATATATTTT | CASSAGHLSPNTIYF
. | TRBJ2-6 | TRBV5-1 | . | TGCGCCAGCAGCTTGGCCGTCCAGGGGCGCTCTGGGGCCAACGTCCTGACTTTC | CASSLAVQGRSGANVLTF
TRBD1 | TRBJ1-1 | TRBV29-1 | . | TGCAGCGTCGGTAGAAAGGGACAGGAGGAAGCTTTCTTT | CSVGRKGQEEAFF
. | TRBJ1-5 | TRBV28 | . | TGTGCCAGCAGTTTCCCTTTTCAGCCCCAGCATTTT | CASSFPFQPQHF
. | TRBJ1-1 | TRBV7-2 | . | TGTGCCAGCAGCCCCGGCGAGGGTTCGGTAGTGGCTTTCTTT | CASSPGEGSVVAFF
. | TRBJ2-1 | TRBV7-2 | . | TGTGCCAGCAGCGCAGAACCGGGACCTCTTGTGTATGAGCAGTTCTTC | CASSAEPGPLVYEQFF
TRBD1 | TRBJ2-5 | TRBV27 | . | TGTGCCAGCAGTTACAGGGGGCGAGAGACCCAGTACTTC | CASSYRGRETQYF
TRBD2 | TRBJ2-2 | TRBV11-3 | . | TGTGCCAGCAGCTTTTTTTCCTTGGGCGGGAGTTCTGGGGAGCTGTTTTTT | CASSFFSLGGSSGELFF
. | TRBJ1-1 | TRBV7-8 | . | TGTGCCAGTGTCGAGTGGGATGAAGCTTTCTTT | CASVEWDEAFF
. | TRBJ1-1 | TRBV5-1 | . | TGCGCCAGCAGCTTCGGGCAGGCGAACACTGAAGCTTTCTTT | CASSFGQANTEAFF
. | TRBJ2-5 | TRBV18 | . | TGTGCCAGCTCTCAGCGGGTCGGACGGGAGACCCAGTACTTC | CASSQRVGRETQYF
TRBD2 | TRBJ2-7 | TRBV6-1 | once | TGTGCCAGCCTAGCGGGAGTATCCGAGCAGTACTTC | CASLAGVSEQYF
TRBD1 | TRBJ1-2 | TRBV7-9 | . | TGTGCCAGCAGCCTAAGGCGGGGGGACAGGGTCTATGGCTACACCTTC | CASSLRRGDRVYGYTF
TRBD1 | TRBJ2-7 | TRBV5-4 | . | TGTGCCAGCAGCGGACCAGGGGGTCTTGCCTACGAGCAGTACTTC | CASSGPGGLAYEQYF
TRBD2 | TRBJ2-2 | TRBV5-1 | . | TGCGCCAGCAGTCCACGGGCGGGAGGGGACACCGGGGAGCTGTTTTTT | CASSPRAGGDTGELFF
. | TRBJ2-2 | TRBV2 | . | TGTGCCAGCAGTGGAACTAGCGGAGCCAAGGGGGCGGGGGAGCTGTTTTTT | CASSGTSGAKGAGELFF
TRBD1 | TRBJ2-3 | TRBV9 | . | TGTGCCAGCAGCGAGGGGGTCGGGACAGCTAGCACAGATACGCAGTATTTT | CASSEGVGTASTDTQYF
. | TRBJ1-2 | TRBV2 | . | TGTGCCAGCACCTACGTCCAGGGAAACTATGGCTACACCTTC | CASTYVQGNYGYTF
. | TRBJ2-7 | TRBV7-3 | . | TGTGCCAGCAGCCCTGGACAGAGCTCCTACGAGCAGTACTTC | CASSPGQSSYEQYF
TRBD2 | TRBJ2-1 | TRBV7-3 | . | TGTGCCAGCAGCGAACGGGGTAGCGGGAGAGCTGAGCAGTTCTTC | CASSERGSGRAEQFF
. | TRBJ1-1 | TRBV6-1 | once | TGTGCCGTAAGGCACGGGATGAACACTGAAGCTTTCTTT | CAVRHGMNTEAFF
TRBD1 | TRBJ1-2 | TRBV7-9 | . | TGTGCCAGCAGCTTAGCGGACAGGGGGGACTATGGCTACACCTTC | CASSLADRGDYGYTF
TRBD1 | TRBJ1-3 | TRBV10-3 | . | TGTGCCATCGGGGACAGGGCAAACTCTGGAAACACCATATATTTT | CAIGDRANSGNTIYF
. | TRBJ2-2 | TRBV2 | . | TGTGCCAGCAGTGATTGGACCAACACCGGGGAGCTGTTTTTT | CASSDWTNTGELFF
. | TRBJ2-2 | TRBV2 | . | TGTGCCAGCAAAGGGACGGTGGGGACCGGGGAGCTGTTTTTT | CASKGTVGTGELFF
TRBD2 | TRBJ2-3 | TRBV30 | . | TGTGCCTCCTCTAGCGGGAGGCCCCCAGATACGCAGTATTTT | CASSSGRPPDTQYF
. | TRBJ2-1 | TRBV6-1 | . | TGTGCCAGCAGTGAAGCGGCCACAGGGTGGCTCTTC | CASSEAATGWLF
. | TRBJ1-1 | TRBV6-1 | few | TGTGCCAGCAGTGAAGCTACAGTCCGTAGTACTGAAGCTTTCTTT | CASSEATVRSTEAFF
. | TRBJ2-5 | TRBV5-1 | . | TGCGCCAGCAGTCCGAATCCGGGACTTACGGAGACCCAGTACTTC | CASSPNPGLTETQYF
. | TRBJ2-1 | TRBV7-2 | . | TGTGCCAGCAGTTCTCGACCTCAAGGCGATGAGCAGTTCTTC | CASSSRPQGDEQFF
TRBD1 | TRBJ2-2 | TRBV29-1 | . | TGCAGCGTAATGACAGGGCTAGCGAACACCGGGGAGCTGTTTTTT | CSVMTGLANTGELFF
. | TRBJ1-2 | TRBV6-5 | . | TGTGCCAGCAGCTCCGGGACCGACGTCTTTGGCTACACCTTC | CASSSGTDVFGYTF
. | TRBJ1-6 | TRBV6-5 | . | TGTGCCAGCAGTTACTCGTTCGGCGGGGGCGGTTCACCCCTCCACTTT | CASSYSFGGGGSPLHF
. | TRBJ1-6 | TRBV6-6 | few | TGTGCCAGCAGTTACTCGCAGGCCAATTCACCCCTCCACTTT | CASSYSQANSPLHF
TRBD1 | TRBJ2-3 | TRBV2 | . | TGTGCCAGCAGGGACAGGGTGTGGACAGATACGCAGTATTTT | CASRDRVWTDTQYF
. | TRBJ2-7 | TRBV2 | . | TGTGCCAGCAGTGAAGAGGGCAGAGTAGGCTACGAGCAGTACTTC | CASSEEGRVGYEQYF
TRBD1 | TRBJ2-4 | TRBV2 | once | TGTGCCAGCAGTGGCGACAGGGGGGGCAAAAACATTCAGTACTTC | CASSGDRGGKNIQYF
. | TRBJ2-5 | TRBV18 | . | TGTGCCAGCTCACCAGCCCCCCCCCGGCCTTGGGAGACCCAGTACTTC | CASSPAPPRPWETQYF